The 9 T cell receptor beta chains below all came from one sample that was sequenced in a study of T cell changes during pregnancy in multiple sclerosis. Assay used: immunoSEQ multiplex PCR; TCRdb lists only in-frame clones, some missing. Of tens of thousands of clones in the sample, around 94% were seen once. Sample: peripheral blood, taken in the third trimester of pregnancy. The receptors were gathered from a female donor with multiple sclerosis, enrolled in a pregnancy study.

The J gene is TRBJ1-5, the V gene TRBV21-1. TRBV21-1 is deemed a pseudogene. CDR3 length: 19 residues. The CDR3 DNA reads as TGTGCCAGCAGCCTCCTTACCTTCCTTCCGAGGGGGGGGGATCAGCCCCAGCATTTT. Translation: CASSLLTFLPRGGDQPQHF.

CDR3 protein: CASSIMTGANTEAFF. Written as DNA, the CDR3 is TGTGCCAGTAGTATAATGACGGGAGCGAACACTGAAGCTTTCTTT. The chain couples TRBV19 to TRBJ1-1, with no clear D. Deletions cut 2 bases from V and 1 base from J, with 11 bases between. The CDR3 extends over 15 amino acids. The germline CDR1 and CDR2 sequences are LNHDA and SQIVND (reference sequence).

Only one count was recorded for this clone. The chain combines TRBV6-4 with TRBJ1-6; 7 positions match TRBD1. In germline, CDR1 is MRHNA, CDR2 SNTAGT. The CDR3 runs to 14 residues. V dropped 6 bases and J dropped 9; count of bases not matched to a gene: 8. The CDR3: CASSAGTVGSPLHF. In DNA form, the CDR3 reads TGTGCCAGCAGCGCCGGGACAGTGGGTTCACCCCTCCACTTT.

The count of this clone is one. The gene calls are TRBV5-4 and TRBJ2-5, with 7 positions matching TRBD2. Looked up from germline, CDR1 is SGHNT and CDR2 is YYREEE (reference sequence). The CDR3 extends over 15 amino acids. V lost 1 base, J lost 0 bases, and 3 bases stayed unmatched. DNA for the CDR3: TGTGCCAGCAGCTTGATGGGGGGGTACCAAGAGACCCAGTACTTC. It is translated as CASSLMGGYQETQYF.

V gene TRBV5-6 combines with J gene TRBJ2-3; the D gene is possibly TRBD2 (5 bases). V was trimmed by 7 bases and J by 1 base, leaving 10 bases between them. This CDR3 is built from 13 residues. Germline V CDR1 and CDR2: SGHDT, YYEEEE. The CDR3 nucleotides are TGTGCCAGCGAGAGGACTGGCACAGATACGCAGTATTTT. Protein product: CASERTGTDTQYF.

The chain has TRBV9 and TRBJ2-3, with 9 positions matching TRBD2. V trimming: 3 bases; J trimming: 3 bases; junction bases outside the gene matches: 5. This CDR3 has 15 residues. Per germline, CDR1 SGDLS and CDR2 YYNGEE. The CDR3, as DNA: TGTGCCAGCAGCGGCACTAGCGGGCGAACAGATACGCAGTATTTT. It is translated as CASSGTSGRTDTQYF.

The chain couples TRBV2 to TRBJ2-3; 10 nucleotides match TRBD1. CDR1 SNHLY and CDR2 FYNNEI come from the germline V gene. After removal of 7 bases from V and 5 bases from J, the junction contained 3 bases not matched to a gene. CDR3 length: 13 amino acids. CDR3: CASKRTGGDTQYF. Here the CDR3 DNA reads TGTGCCAGCAAGAGGACAGGGGGAGATACGCAGTATTTT. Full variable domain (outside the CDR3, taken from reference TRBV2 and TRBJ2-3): EPEVTQTPSHQVTQMGQEVILRCVPISNHLYFYWYRQILGQKVEFLVSFYNNEISEKSEIFDDQFSVERPDGSNFTLKIRSTKLEDSAMYFCASKRTGGDTQYFGPGTRLTVL.

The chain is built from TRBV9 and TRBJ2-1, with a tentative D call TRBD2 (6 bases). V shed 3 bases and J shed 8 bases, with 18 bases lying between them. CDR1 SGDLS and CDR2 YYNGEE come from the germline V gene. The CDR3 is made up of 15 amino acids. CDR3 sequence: CASSAGTGDGDEQFF. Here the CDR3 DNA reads TGTGCCAGCAGCGCGGGCACGGGGGACGGGGATGAGCAGTTCTTC.

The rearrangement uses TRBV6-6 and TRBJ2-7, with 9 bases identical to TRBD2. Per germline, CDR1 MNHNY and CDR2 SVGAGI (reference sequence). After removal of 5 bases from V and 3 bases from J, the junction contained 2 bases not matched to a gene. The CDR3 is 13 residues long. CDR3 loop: CASSRLADYEQYF. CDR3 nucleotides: TGTGCCAGCAGTAGACTAGCGGACTACGAGCAGTACTTC.